One sample yielded the 21 T cell receptor beta chains listed below, sequenced in a study of cytomegalovirus exposure and HLA in healthy donors. Primers included in the PCR were 60 Vbeta and 13 Jbeta primers. Sequencing was performed with immunoSEQ multiplex PCR; in TCRdb, only in-frame clones are kept and a portion is missing. The sample gives about 200,000 clones, around 80% of which show up once; approximately 1.5% is in the top ten. Sample: PBMCs. Receptor source: a man aged 50 or older in good health and CMV-seronegative.

This chain joins TRBV28 and TRBJ2-2; possibly TRBD2 for D (5 bases). V shed 5 bases and J shed 7 bases, with 8 bases lying between them. The CDR3 covers 12 residues. Germline V gene sequence: CDR1 MDHEN, CDR2 SYDVKM. This CDR3 is CASSPEVGELFF. The CDR3 nucleotides read TGTGCCAGCAGTCCGGAGGTCGGGGAGCTGTTTTTT.

J is TRBJ2-1 and V is TRBV28; D possibly corresponds to TRBD2 (6 bases). This CDR3 comprises 16 residues. CDR1 MDHEN and CDR2 SYDVKM come from the germline V gene. Trimming removed 1 base at V and 7 bases at J, with 17 bases between. The CDR3 loop reads CASSLSKGLSVNEQFF. For the CDR3, the DNA is TGTGCCAGCAGTTTATCAAAGGGACTTTCCGTAAATGAGCAGTTCTTC. Full variable domain (rest looked up from reference TRBV28 and TRBJ2-1): DVKVTQSSRYLVKRTGEKVFLECVQDMDHENMFWYRQDPGLGLRLIYFSYDVKMKEKGDIPEGYSVSREKKERFSLILESASTNQTSMYLCASSLSKGLSVNEQFFGPGTRLTVL.

The J gene is TRBJ2-2, the V gene TRBV5-1, with TRBD2 as a possible D gene (5 bases). This CDR3 contains 16 residues. In germline, CDR1 is SGHRS, CDR2 YFSETQ. Trimming removed 0 bases at V and 0 bases at J, with 9 bases between. Here the CDR3 reads CASSLDPGSNTGELFF. In nucleotides, the CDR3 is TGCGCCAGCAGCTTGGACCCGGGATCGAACACCGGGGAGCTGTTTTTT.

As for this clone: Other DNA sequences of this sample code for an identical CDR3. V gene TRBV5-1 combines with J gene TRBJ2-1, with 12 bases matching TRBD2. The trim removed 3 bases at V and 9 bases at J, leaving 10 bases unmatched. Germline CDR1 is SGHRS and CDR2 is YFSETQ. The CDR3 sequence is 16 residues long. The CDR3 spells CASSSPGLAGPAEQFF. The CDR3 DNA follows: TGCGCCAGCAGCTCACCTGGACTAGCGGGACCCGCTGAGCAGTTCTTC.

The rearrangement uses TRBV30 and TRBJ2-7; unclear D gene. V was shortened by 0 bases and J by 3 bases, with 9 bases between the two germline ends. Germline V gives CDR1 GTSNPN, CDR2 SVGIG (reference sequence). The CDR3 spans 13 residues. The CDR3 sequence: CAWSVLPGYEQYF. Written as DNA, the CDR3 is TGTGCCTGGAGTGTACTTCCAGGCTACGAGCAGTACTTC.

The V gene is TRBV4-1, the J gene TRBJ2-5; possibly TRBD1 for D (5 bases). The CDR3 extends over 15 amino acids. V lost 4 bases, J lost 5 bases, and 17 bases lay in between. The germline CDR1 and CDR2 sequences are MGHRA and YSYEKL. CDR3 in DNA: TGCGCCAGCAGCCCCCAAGGCCAGGGTGGCGAGACCCAGTACTTC. Protein product: CASSPQGQGGETQYF.

This clone has just a few counts. The chain is built from TRBV2 and TRBJ2-3; D might be TRBD2 (6 bases). V shed 8 bases and J shed 2 bases, with 11 bases lying between them. Germline lookup yields CDR1 SNHLY and CDR2 FYNNEI. This CDR3 is 13 amino acids long. CDR3 nucleotide sequence: TGTGCCAGCCATAGCGGATACACAGATACGCAGTATTTT. It is translated as CASHSGYTDTQYF.

This rearrangement joins TRBV30 to TRBJ1-5; no clear D. The V gene's germline CDR1 is GTSNPN and CDR2 SVGIG (reference sequence). Deletions cut 1 base from V and 4 bases from J, with 11 bases between. This CDR3 spans 14 amino acids. Here the CDR3 DNA reads TGTGCCTGGAGTGGAGGGCAGGTTAATCAGCCCCAGCATTTT. It specifies CAWSGGQVNQPQHF. The variable domain in full, completed from reference TRBV30 and TRBJ1-5, reads SQTIHQWPATLVQPVGSPLSLECTVEGTSNPNLYWYRQAAGRGLQLLFYSVGIGQISSEVPQNLSASRPQDRQFILSSKKLLLSDSGFYLCAWSGGQVNQPQHFGDGTRLSIL.

Written as DNA, the CDR3 is TGTGCCAGCAGCGCGCACAGGTGGGGAACTGAAGCTTTCTTT. Protein: CASSAHRWGTEAFF. The chain joins TRBV5-6 to TRBJ1-1, with a weak D call TRBD1 (5 bases). Trimming took off 4 bases at V and 5 bases at J, with 15 bases between the two ends. The CDR3 consists of 14 residues. Germline V lookup: CDR1 SGHDT, CDR2 YYEEEE. The whole variable domain, filled in from reference TRBV5-6 and TRBJ1-1, reads DAGVTQSPTHLIKTRGQQVTLRCSPKSGHDTVSWYQQALGQGPQFIFQYYEEEERQRGNFPDRFSGHQFPNYSSELNVNALLLGDSALYLCASSAHRWGTEAFFGQGTRLTVV.

The rearrangement links TRBV7-9 to TRBJ2-7; D is perhaps TRBD2 (5 bases). CDR1 and CDR2 (germline): SEHNR, FQNEAQ (reference sequence). The CDR3 is made up of 12 amino acids. V was pared by 6 bases and J by 4 bases, with 10 bases between. The CDR3 loop is CASRPGNYEQYF. CDR3 coding DNA: TGTGCCAGCAGGCCGGGGAATTACGAGCAGTACTTC.

This chain connects TRBV5-6 to TRBJ1-2; 8 bases map to TRBD1. The CDR3 consists of 14 residues. Looked up from germline, CDR1 is SGHDT and CDR2 is YYEEEE. The J segment lost 5 bases and the V segment lost 4 bases, leaving 7 bases of the junction unmatched. CDR3 amino acids: CASSPRGLSYGYTF. In DNA, the CDR3 is TGTGCCAGCAGCCCCAGGGGGCTTAGTTATGGCTACACCTTC.

The V and J genes are TRBV9 and TRBJ1-6, with D possibly matching TRBD1 (5 bases). The CDR3 is 15 residues long. Trimming pared 4 bases from V and 3 bases from J, leaving 11 bases between. Germline values: CDR1 SGDLS, CDR2 YYNGEE. The CDR3 coding sequence is TGTGCCAGCAGCTCTGGGGGGAGCTATAATTCACCCCTCCACTTT. Protein product: CASSSGGSYNSPLHF.

The DNA for the CDR3 is TGCAGCGTTGAAGATCAGACAGATACGCAGTATTTT. Amino acid sequence: CSVEDQTDTQYF. This chain links TRBV29-1 with TRBJ2-3; D gene unclear. Per germline, CDR1 SQVTM and CDR2 ANQGSEA. Trimming shortened V by 0 bases and J by 3 bases, and 4 bases separated the two germline ends. The CDR3 is 12 residues long.

Only a few counts were recorded for this clone. This chain connects TRBV28 to TRBJ1-5; perhaps TRBD1 as D (6 bases). Germline CDR1 is MDHEN and CDR2 is SYDVKM. V shed 6 bases and J shed 1 base, with 13 bases lying between them. The CDR3 consists of 15 residues. CDR3 DNA: TGTGCCAGCAGGGTCGGGGGGGCGAGCAATCAGCCCCAGCATTTT. It encodes CASRVGGASNQPQHF.

V and J are TRBV5-1 and TRBJ1-1, with D perhaps matching TRBD1 (5 bases). Trimming pared 0 bases from V and 1 base from J, leaving 13 bases between. Per the germline V gene, CDR1 is SGHRS and CDR2 is YFSETQ. This CDR3 spans 16 amino acids. CDR3 loop: CASSLAAGQGNTEAFF. DNA for the CDR3: TGCGCCAGCAGCTTGGCGGCAGGCCAGGGGAACACTGAAGCTTTCTTT.

The chain combines TRBV9 with TRBJ2-7, with D tentatively TRBD2 (6 bases). V was clipped by 0 bases and J by 5 bases, with 15 bases between them. Germline values: CDR1 SGDLS, CDR2 YYNGEE. This CDR3 comprises 15 residues. CDR3 bases: TGTGCCAGCAGCGTAGTCCCTGCGGGGTCGAACGAGCAGTACTTC. Protein sequence: CASSVVPAGSNEQYF.

The chain combines TRBV27 with TRBJ2-7; the D is unclear. Between the trimmed V and J ends, which lost 7 bases and 4 bases, there was a span of 14 bases. The V gene's germline CDR1 is MNHEY and CDR2 SMNVEV (reference sequence). CDR3 length: 13 residues. CDR3 coding DNA: TGTGCCAGCACCCAATGGTCGAGGTACGAGCAGTACTTC. Residues: CASTQWSRYEQYF.

On this clone itself: Mismatch with germline at one junction end may stem from a read error. Other DNA sequences in this specimen translate into the identical CDR3. V gene TRBV5-4 combines with J gene TRBJ1-4; a possible D gene is TRBD1 (5 bases). The CDR3 spans 14 residues. The V gene's germline CDR1 is SGHNT and CDR2 YYREEE (reference sequence). CDR3 protein: CASSIGGEGEKLFF. CDR3 nucleotide sequence: TGCGCCAGCAGCATCGGAGGGGAGGGTGAAAAACTGTTTTTT.

On this clone itself: One end of the junction fails to match germline, which may point to a read error. This chain links TRBV7-7 with TRBJ2-1; a possible D gene is TRBD2 (5 bases). Germline CDR1 reads SSHAT; CDR2 reads FNYEAQ (reference sequence). The CDR3 has 15 residues. The CDR3 loop is CASSLANSINNEQFF. The CDR3 coding sequence is TGTGCTAGCAGCTTAGCGAACTCGATAAACAATGAGCAGTTCTTC.

The chain uses TRBV11-3 and TRBJ1-1, with TRBD1 identical over 10 bases. This CDR3 contains 15 residues. V lost 0 bases to trimming and J lost 4 bases; unmatched junction nucleotides: 2. Germline lookup yields CDR1 SGHNT and CDR2 YENEEA. The CDR3 DNA follows: TGTGCCAGCAGCTTAGAGGGACAGGGGAGCACTGAAGCTTTCTTT. Its translation: CASSLEGQGSTEAFF.

This sequence joins TRBV28 and TRBJ1-4; D is unclear. The CDR3 is made up of 11 amino acids. The V end was cut by 4 bases, the J end by 13 bases, with 10 bases between. Germline V gene lookup returns CDR1 MDHEN and CDR2 SYDVKM. The CDR3 bases are TGTGCCAGCAGTTCCCACGGACTACTGTTTTTT. Translation: CASSSHGLLFF.